The 27 T cell receptor beta chains presented below share a single source sample, sequenced in a study of T cell repertoires in cytomegalovirus infection. TCRdb ran MiXCR on the reads and lists one entry per CDR3 protein. The repertoire holds around 740,000 distinct CDR3 sequences, with 35% to 45% as singletons. The sequencing input was PBMCs. Source of these receptors: a human donor in good health (CMV status not recorded). Some clones in this sample may be carry-over from other donors' samples.

This clonotype occurred once. The CDR3 DNA sequence: TGTGCCAGCAGCCGGTTGACATGCAACTCCTACGAGCAGTACTTC. Protein: CASSRLTCNSYEQYF. The chain recombines TRBV7-2 with TRBJ2-7; D gene unclear. V lost 5 bases, J lost 0 bases, and 14 bases lay in between. Germline loops: CDR1 SGHTA, CDR2 FQGNSA. The CDR3 has 15 amino acids. The variable domain in full, completed from reference TRBV7-2 and TRBJ2-7, reads GAGVSQSPSNKVTEKGKDVELRCDPISGHTALYWYRQSLGQGLEFLIYFQGNSAPDKSGLPSDRFSAERTGGSVSTLTIQRTQQEDSAVYLCASSRLTCNSYEQYFGPGTRLTVT.

V and J are TRBV24-1 and TRBJ2-5, with D perhaps matching TRBD1 or TRBD2 (5 bases each). This CDR3 has 15 amino acids. V lost 3 bases and J 2 bases, leaving 12 bases between the germline ends. CDR1 KGHDR and CDR2 SFDVKD come from the germline V gene. The CDR3 sequence is CATSDRGSGQETQYF. Here the CDR3 DNA reads TGTGCCACCAGTGATCGGGGCTCAGGTCAAGAGACCCAGTACTTC.

This sequence joins TRBV19 and TRBJ1-5; TRBD1 aligns across 7 bases. Germline V gives CDR1 LNHDA, CDR2 SQIVND (reference sequence). Trimming cost V 5 bases and J 4 bases; bases outside gene matches: 11. CDR3 length: 16 amino acids. This CDR3 reads CASSLIQGIGNQPQHF. The CDR3 region has the DNA TGTGCCAGTAGTCTTATACAGGGGATTGGTAATCAGCCCCAGCATTTT. The complete variable domain, with remaining parts taken from reference TRBV19 and TRBJ1-5, reads DGGITQSPKYLFRKEGQNVTLSCEQNLNHDAMYWYRQDPGQGLRLIYYSQIVNDFQKGDIAEGYSVSREKKESFPLTVTSAQKNPTAFYLCASSLIQGIGNQPQHFGDGTRLSIL.

Remarks on this clonotype: Because it lacks the conserved phenylalanine or tryptophan at the end, this CDR3 is likely a read error. V usage is TRBV7-2 and J usage is TRBJ2-1, with 10 bases that match TRBD2. The germline V gene encodes CDR1 SGHTA and CDR2 FQGNSA. V shed 5 bases, J shed 3 bases, and the junction held 10 bases outside the gene matches. This CDR3 is 17 amino acids long. The CDR3 sequence: CASSLARVAGGYNEQFL. The DNA for the CDR3 is TGTGCCAGCAGCCTCGCTAGGGTAGCGGGGGGCTACAATGAGCAGTTCTTA.

The rearrangement uses TRBV5-6 and TRBJ1-2; D is undetermined. Trimming removed 0 bases from V and 2 bases from J, with 14 bases in between. The CDR3 runs to 16 residues. Per the germline V gene, CDR1 is SGHDT and CDR2 is YYEEEE. CDR3 in amino acids: CASSLGWAGENYGYTF. As DNA, the CDR3 is TGTGCCAGCAGCTTGGGTTGGGCAGGCGAGAACTATGGCTACACCTTC.

There are many counts of this clonotype. This chain links TRBV7-6 with TRBJ2-3; 9 bases match TRBD2. V lost 5 bases and J lost 2; bases outside the gene matches: 5. This CDR3 is 15 amino acids long. The V gene's germline CDR1 is SGHVS and CDR2 FNYEAQ. CDR3 bases: TGTGCCAGCAGCCGTGCGGGGGGGCCCACAGATACGCAGTATTTT. It encodes CASSRAGGPTDTQYF.

This clonotype has a handful of counts. The rearrangement uses TRBV11-2 and TRBJ2-1; TRBD1 agrees at 8 bases. V dropped 6 bases and J dropped 2; count of bases not matched to a gene: 9. Germline V gene data show CDR1 as SGHAT and CDR2 as FQNNGV. There are 16 residues in the CDR3. CDR3 amino acids: CASRPRQGPTYNEQFF. The CDR3 DNA follows: TGTGCCAGCAGGCCTAGACAGGGGCCTACCTACAATGAGCAGTTCTTC.

The gene calls are TRBV7-8 and TRBJ2-3; possibly TRBD2 for D (6 bases). Germline-derived CDR1 and CDR2 are SGHVS and FQNEAQ. V shed 0 bases and J shed 2 bases, with 9 bases lying between them. The CDR3 has 15 residues. CDR3 DNA: TGTGCCAGCAGCTTAGCAGCGGGCTACACAGATACGCAGTATTTT. Its protein product is CASSLAAGYTDTQYF.

Comments on this clonotype: The CDR3 end shows no conserved phenylalanine or tryptophan, and so a read error is likely. The CDR3 is CASSVAGQGGGANENLFS. The CDR3 nucleotides read TGTGCCAGCAGCGTAGCCGGACAGGGCGGAGGGGCTAATGAAAACCTGTTTTCT. This chain joins TRBV7-9 and TRBJ1-4, with TRBD1 matching over 8 bases. The CDR3 runs to 18 residues. In germline, CDR1 is SEHNR, CDR2 FQNEAQ (reference sequence).

The V call is TRBV27, the J call TRBJ1-5; D is ambiguous. This CDR3 region has 15 residues. The V end was cut by 2 bases, the J end by 2 bases, with 10 bases between. Germline V gene lookup returns CDR1 MNHEY and CDR2 SMNVEV (reference sequence). CDR3 loop: CASSLRIGGNQPQHF. The DNA of the CDR3 is TGTGCCAGCAGTTTAAGGATTGGGGGCAATCAGCCCCAGCATTTT.

The rearrangement links TRBV7-2 to TRBJ2-5, with TRBD2 matching over 11 bases. This CDR3 has 14 amino acids. V shed 6 bases and J 3 bases; nucleotides not matched to a gene: 3. Germline CDR1 and CDR2: SGHTA and FQGNSA. CDR3 sequence (DNA): TGTGCCAGCAGAATAGCGGGAGGGAAAGAGACCCAGTACTTC. Its protein is CASRIAGGKETQYF.

Many counts were recorded for this clonotype. The CDR3 reads CASSTRQGISTDTQYF. CDR3 nucleotide sequence: TGTGCCAGCAGCACCCGACAGGGGATTAGCACAGATACGCAGTATTTT. This chain joins TRBV7-6 and TRBJ2-3; TRBD1 matches at 8 bases. The junction had 7 bases not matched to a gene; V was cut back by 5 bases and J by 0 bases. The CDR3 has 16 residues. The germline CDR1 and CDR2 sequences are SGHVS and FNYEAQ.

For the CDR3, the DNA is TGTGCCAGCAGTCCCGATTACGAGCGGATCTATGGCTACACCTTC. Protein product: CASSPDYERIYGYTF. J is TRBJ1-2 and V is TRBV28; unclear D gene. V was cut by 5 bases and J by 4 bases, with 17 bases left in between. There are 15 residues in the CDR3. Germline CDR1 and CDR2: MDHEN and SYDVKM.

Worth noting for this clonotype: Given the absence of the conserved phenylalanine or tryptophan at the CDR3 end, a read error is likely. This rearrangement joins TRBV29-1 to TRBJ2-5, with no clear D. The CDR3 loop spans 14 amino acids. CDR1 and CDR2 (germline): SQVTM, ANQGSEA. V was shortened by 5 bases and J by 4 bases, with 17 bases between the two germline ends. The CDR3 spells CSVHDRGQLETQYL. The CDR3 DNA sequence: TGCAGCGTTCACGATCGCGGCCAGCTAGAGACCCAGTACTTA.

This clonotype was observed a handful of times. A much larger clone is a single base away; this may be a read error. The genes are TRBV2 and TRBJ1-5; 8 nucleotides align to TRBD1. Per germline, CDR1 SNHLY and CDR2 FYNNEI. The CDR3 length is 13 residues. Trimming cost V 4 bases and J 6 bases; bases outside gene matches: 2. The CDR3, as DNA: TGTGCCAGCAGTGGGACAGGGAGTCAGCCCCAGCATTTT. Protein product: CASSGTGSQPQHF. The full variable domain, its missing parts supplied by reference TRBV2 and TRBJ1-5, is EPEVTQTPSHQVTQMGQEVILRCVPISNHLYFYWYRQILGQKVEFLVSFYNNEISEKSEIFDDQFSVERPDGSNFTLKIRSTKLEDSAMYFCASSGTGSQPQHFGDGTRLSIL.

This clonotype was seen a few times. This chain joins TRBV12-3 or TRBV12-4 and TRBJ1-5, with 7 bases aligning to TRBD1. Unmatched junction bases numbered 3, after V lost 0 bases and J lost 4 bases. The CDR3 totals 15 residues. The CDR3 loop reads CASSLAGTENQPQHF. The DNA for the CDR3 is TGTGCCAGCAGTTTAGCTGGGACAGAAAATCAGCCCCAGCATTTT.

This clonotype was counted between two and nine times. The chain joins TRBV12-5 to TRBJ1-1, with D hard to call. The CDR3 sequence is 17 residues long. Per the germline V gene, CDR1 is LGHNT and CDR2 is FRNRAP. The V and J ends lost 0 bases and 7 bases respectively, with 21 bases between them. CDR3 DNA: TGTGCTAGTGGTTTGGTAAGTGGCGCCGCGTTCATAGATGAAGCTTTCTTT. Encoded protein: CASGLVSGAAFIDEAFF.

This rearrangement joins TRBV10-3 to TRBJ1-2, with 12 bases aligning to TRBD1. Losses at the gene ends were 10 bases for V and 7 bases for J; bases not matched to a gene: 10. The V gene's germline CDR1 is ENHRY and CDR2 SYGVKD. The CDR3 runs 14 residues. Here the CDR3 DNA reads TGTGCCAGCACACCGGGACAGGGGGCTCTTGGCTACACCTTC. This encodes CASTPGQGALGYTF.

The gene calls are TRBV12-5 and TRBJ2-3; 9 bases fit TRBD1. The V gene's germline CDR1 is LGHNT and CDR2 FRNRAP. V trimming: 5 bases; J trimming: 3 bases; junction bases outside the gene matches: 6. The CDR3 extends over 15 amino acids. CDR3 sequence reads: CASGTGQGWTDTQYF. The CDR3, as DNA: TGTGCTAGTGGTACGGGACAGGGCTGGACAGATACGCAGTATTTT.

V gene TRBV20-1 combines with J gene TRBJ1-1; possible D gene TRBD1, 5 bases. Germline assignment: CDR1 DFQATT and CDR2 SNEGSKA (reference sequence). Between the trimmed V and J ends, which lost 2 bases and 5 bases, there was a span of 9 bases. The CDR3 runs 12 residues. The CDR3 bases are TGCAGTGCTAGAAGGGGATCAACTGAAGCTTTCTTT. Protein product: CSARRGSTEAFF.

This sequence joins TRBV15 and TRBJ1-5, with TRBD1 identical over 9 bases. The junction had 14 bases not matched to a gene; V was cut back by 7 bases and J by 1 base. CDR1 is LNHNV, CDR2 YYDKDF, per germline (reference sequence). The CDR3 is 18 residues long. The CDR3 here is CATNQGQGGKGSNQPQHF. Written as DNA, the CDR3 is TGTGCCACCAACCAGGGACAGGGAGGGAAGGGAAGCAATCAGCCCCAGCATTTT.

This clonotype was detected ten times or more. V and J are TRBV6-1 and TRBJ1-1; TRBD1 might be the D (6 bases). V lost 6 bases, J lost 5 bases, and 13 bases lay in between. CDR3 length: 13 residues. Germline values: CDR1 MNHNS, CDR2 SASEGT. The DNA for the CDR3 is TGTGCCAGCAGGAAACAGGGAGGTACTGAAGCTTTCTTT. It yields the protein CASRKQGGTEAFF.

This chain links TRBV27 with TRBJ2-7, with TRBD1 matching 7 bases. Per germline, CDR1 MNHEY and CDR2 SMNVEV (reference sequence). V lost 5 bases to trimming and J lost 10 bases; unmatched junction nucleotides: 11. There are 13 residues in the CDR3. CDR3 loop: CASSPRQGSHQYF. The CDR3 bases are TGTGCCAGCAGTCCTCGACAGGGATCGCATCAGTACTTC.

This clonotype has more than one count but fewer than ten. The V gene is TRBV7-9, the J gene TRBJ2-2; TRBD1 might be the D (5 bases). The CDR3 is 16 amino acids. Germline CDR1 SEHNR, CDR2 FQNEAQ (reference sequence). V lost 1 base, J lost 5 bases, and 14 bases lay in between. CDR3 amino acids: CASSLGRGARTGELFF. CDR3 bases: TGTGCCAGCAGCTTAGGAAGGGGTGCGAGGACCGGGGAGCTGTTTTTT.

As to this clonotype: The junction and the germline gene differ at one end; a read error may be behind it. This sequence joins TRBV19 and TRBJ1-3, with D perhaps TRBD1 (6 bases). Germline CDR1 reads LNHDA; CDR2 reads SQIVND (reference sequence). The CDR3 spans 17 residues. CDR3 nucleotide sequence: TGTGCCAGTAGTATAAGTCAGGGGACCTACTCTGGAAAAACCATATATTTT. This codes for CASSISQGTYSGKTIYF.

The V and J genes are TRBV6-6 and TRBJ1-5, with 9 bases identical to TRBD1. The CDR3 covers 18 residues. V lost 3 bases and J lost 0; bases outside the gene matches: 9. Germline V CDR1 and CDR2: MNHNY, SVGAGI (reference sequence). The CDR3 loop is CASSYGTGSSLSNQPQHF. CDR3 coding DNA: TGTGCCAGCAGTTATGGGACAGGGAGCTCTCTTAGCAATCAGCCCCAGCATTTT.

This clonotype was seen ten or more times. The rearrangement links TRBV6-5 to TRBJ1-5, with D unclear. Germline CDR1 reads MNHEY; CDR2 reads SVGAGI. The CDR3 length is 14 residues. V lost 1 base to trimming and J lost 7 bases, with 11 bases between them. The CDR3 loop reads CASSYYVGGQPQHF. CDR3 sequence (DNA): TGTGCCAGCAGTTACTATGTGGGAGGCCAGCCCCAGCATTTT.